This TCR beta chain comes out of a study of T cells in Graves' hyperthyroidism and ophthalmopathy. Researchers took RNA transcripts and amplified the TCR beta CDR3 regions from them. During a first-round RT-PCR of the TCR CDR3, the HTBI primer set was used. TCRdb reprocessed the multiplex PCR reads via MiXCR and lists one record per CDR3 protein. The table has around 380,000 distinct CDR3 sequences, roughly 14% seen once. The germline CDR1 and CDR2 sequences are SGHNT and YENEEA. The CDR3 spans 15 residues. J was trimmed by 6 bases and V by 5 bases; bases with no gene match: 10. This clonotype was seen ten or more times.

The chain couples TRBV11-3 to TRBJ2-1; 7 bases are shared with TRBD2. Specimen: blood. The receptor was isolated from a man under 40 with Graves' hyperthyroidism that later progressed to Graves' ophthalmopathy. Here the CDR3 reads CASSGWTREFNEQFF. CDR3 DNA: TGTGCCAGCAGCGGATGGACTAGGGAGTTCAATGAGCAGTTCTTC.